These 15 T cell receptor beta chains were all obtained from the same sample, sequenced in a study of cytomegalovirus exposure and HLA in healthy donors. PCR primers comprised 60 Vbeta and 13 Jbeta primers. Generated by immunoSEQ multiplex PCR, the TCRdb table keeps only in-frame clones and is missing some. The table has approximately 100,000 clones, roughly 85% seen once. Sequenced material: PBMCs. The receptors originated from a man aged 35-49 years in good health and CMV-seropositive.

The rearrangement uses TRBV10-1 and TRBJ2-2; 7 bases map to TRBD1. The J segment lost 7 bases and the V segment lost 1 base, leaving 9 bases of the junction unmatched. CDR1 and CDR2 (germline): WNHNN, SYGVQD (reference sequence). CDR3 length: 16 amino acids. The CDR3 nucleotides are TGCGCCAGCAGTGAGTTGTCAGGGGGACGCGGCGGGGAGCTGTTTTTT. The encoded protein is CASSELSGGRGGELFF.

This chain links TRBV7-9 with TRBJ1-4; the match to TRBD1 covers 7 bases. This CDR3 spans 15 amino acids. Germline V gives CDR1 SEHNR, CDR2 FQNEAQ (reference sequence). After removal of 2 bases from V and 4 bases from J, the junction contained 4 bases not matched to a gene. CDR3 DNA sequence: TGTGCCAGCAGCTTACAGGGGGGAGTTAATGAAAAACTGTTTTTT. Translated, it gives CASSLQGGVNEKLFF.

The gene calls are TRBV19 and TRBJ2-5; D gene ambiguous. CDR3 length equals 13 residues. Trimming pared 1 base from V and 2 bases from J, leaving 5 bases between. The germline V gene encodes CDR1 LNHDA and CDR2 SQIVND (reference sequence). The CDR3 loop is CASSIGQQETQYF. The CDR3 DNA sequence: TGTGCCAGTAGTATAGGACAACAAGAGACCCAGTACTTC.

The chain joins TRBV30 to TRBJ1-1, with D tentatively TRBD1 (5 bases). V dropped 3 bases and J dropped 4 bases, with 12 bases sitting between them. Germline V CDR1 and CDR2: GTSNPN, SVGIG (reference sequence). The CDR3 covers 13 residues. For the CDR3, the DNA is TGTGCCTGGAGCAGGGCAACAGCCACTGAAGCTTTCTTT. It is translated as CAWSRATATEAFF.

This chain connects TRBV19 to TRBJ2-1; TRBD1 aligns across 11 bases. Germline CDR1 and CDR2: LNHDA and SQIVND (reference sequence). This CDR3 contains 14 residues. With 7 bases clipped from V and 7 bases from J, the junction kept 6 bases outside the gene matches. CDR3 region: CASNGRDRGNEQFF. The CDR3 DNA is TGTGCCAGTAACGGGAGGGACAGGGGGAATGAGCAGTTCTTC.

The chain couples TRBV12-5 to TRBJ2-3; TRBD1 matches 10 bases. The CDR3 runs to 15 residues. Trimming took 2 bases from V and 3 from J; bases not matched to a gene: 2. The germline V gene encodes CDR1 LGHNT and CDR2 FRNRAP. CDR3 in DNA: TGTGCTAGTGGTTTGCCGGGACAGGGGACAGATACGCAGTATTTT. Translated, it gives CASGLPGQGTDTQYF.

This clone appeared a few times. CDR3 protein: CASSPDSNQPQHF. CDR3 coding DNA: TGTGCCAGCTCACCCGACAGTAATCAGCCCCAGCATTTT. V gene TRBV18 combines with J gene TRBJ1-5; the D gene is possibly TRBD1 (5 bases). The V end lost 3 bases, the J end lost 4 bases, and 7 bases lay between the germline ends. Germline loops: CDR1 KGHSH, CDR2 LQKENI. The CDR3 runs 13 residues.

This sequence joins TRBV5-1 and TRBJ2-5; a possible D gene is TRBD2 (6 bases). Germline V gene data show CDR1 as SGHRS and CDR2 as YFSETQ. The CDR3 totals 17 residues. V was cut by 4 bases and J by 5 bases, with 24 bases left in between. The CDR3 DNA is TGCGCCAGCAGCCGAGGGGCCGTCGGGTCGGAGGGTGAGACCCAGTACTTC. Translation gives CASSRGAVGSEGETQYF.

The chain recombines TRBV5-1 with TRBJ2-7; TRBD2 matches 8 bases. CDR1 and CDR2 from the germline V gene are SGHRS and YFSETQ. The J segment lost 1 base and the V segment lost 4 bases, leaving 7 bases of the junction unmatched. The CDR3 covers 15 residues. CDR3 coding DNA: TGCGCCAGCAGCAGAACAGCGGGAGAGTCCTACGAGCAGTACTTC. Protein sequence: CASSRTAGESYEQYF.

The DNA for the CDR3 is TGTGCCATCAGTGAGTCTCGGGGAGGCTCCTACAATGAGCAGTTCTTC. Residues: CAISESRGGSYNEQFF. This chain connects TRBV10-3 to TRBJ2-1, with a tentative D call TRBD2 (6 bases). V was shortened by 0 bases and J by 0 bases, with 9 bases between the two germline ends. Germline CDR1 is ENHRY and CDR2 is SYGVKD. This CDR3 spans 16 amino acids.

The chain couples TRBV5-3 to TRBJ1-6; D is unclear. Being an ORF, TRBV5-3 has a function that is uncertain. This CDR3 comprises 17 residues. Trimming removed 2 bases from V and 0 bases from J, with 12 bases in between. The CDR3 spells CARSFSPLSSYNSPLHF. In DNA form, the CDR3 reads TGTGCCAGAAGCTTTAGTCCGCTTAGCTCCTATAATTCACCCCTCCACTTT.

The genes are TRBV6-9 and TRBJ2-5; no clear D gene. Germline assignment: CDR1 MNHGY and CDR2 SVAAGI. The CDR3 contains 14 residues. The V gene lost 6 bases and the J gene lost 4 bases, with 15 bases spanning the gap. This CDR3 is CASSTFELGETQYF. The CDR3 nucleotides are TGTGCCAGCAGCACCTTTGAGCTTGGAGAGACCCAGTACTTC.

The genes are TRBV18 and TRBJ2-5, with a weak D call TRBD2 (5 bases). Germline V gene data show CDR1 as KGHSH and CDR2 as LQKENI. CDR3 length equals 14 residues. The V and J ends lost 4 bases and 4 bases respectively, with 13 bases between them. For the CDR3, the DNA is TGTGCCAGCTCACTTTCCATCGGGGTAGAGACCCAGTACTTC. It is translated as CASSLSIGVETQYF.

This clone was counted a few times. The CDR3 spells CASSQLGQLQETQYF. The CDR3, as DNA: TGTGCCAGCAGCCAACTAGGACAGTTGCAAGAGACCCAGTACTTC. This sequence joins TRBV14 and TRBJ2-5; a possible D gene is TRBD1 (6 bases). The CDR3 length is 15 residues. With 2 bases removed from V and 2 bases from J, the gap between germline ends came to 12 bases. From germline, CDR1 is SGHDN and CDR2 FVKESK.

The chain employs TRBV18 and TRBJ1-2, with TRBD1 identical over 9 bases. Per germline, CDR1 KGHSH and CDR2 LQKENI. Germline trimming cut 5 bases from V and 7 bases from J; bases unmatched to any gene: 8. The CDR3 has 14 residues. The CDR3 bases are TGTGCCAGCTCAACCCGGGACAGGGTGTTTGGCTACACCTTC. Its protein is CASSTRDRVFGYTF. Supplemented by reference TRBV18 and TRBJ1-2, the full variable domain reads NAGVMQNPRHLVRRRGQEARLRCSPMKGHSHVYWYRQLPEEGLKFMVYLQKENIIDESGMPKERFSAEFPKEGPSILRIQQVVRGDSAAYFCASSTRDRVFGYTFGSGTRLTVV.